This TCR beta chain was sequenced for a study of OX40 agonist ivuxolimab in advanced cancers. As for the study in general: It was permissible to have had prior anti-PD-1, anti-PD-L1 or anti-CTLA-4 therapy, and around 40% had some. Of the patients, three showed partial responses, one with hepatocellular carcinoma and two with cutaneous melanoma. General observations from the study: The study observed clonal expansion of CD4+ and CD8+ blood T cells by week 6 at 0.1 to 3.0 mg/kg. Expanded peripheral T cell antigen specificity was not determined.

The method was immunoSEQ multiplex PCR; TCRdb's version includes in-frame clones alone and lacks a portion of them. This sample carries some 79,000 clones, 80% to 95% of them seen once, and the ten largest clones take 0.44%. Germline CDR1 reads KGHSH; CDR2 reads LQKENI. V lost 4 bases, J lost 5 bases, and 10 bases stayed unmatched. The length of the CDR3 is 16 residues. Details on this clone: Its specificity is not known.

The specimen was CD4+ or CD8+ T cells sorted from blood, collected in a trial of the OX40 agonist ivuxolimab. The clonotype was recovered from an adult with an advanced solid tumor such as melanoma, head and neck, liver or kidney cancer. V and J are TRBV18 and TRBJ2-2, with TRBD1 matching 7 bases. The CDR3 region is CASSRSKDRTTGELFF. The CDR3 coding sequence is TGTGCCAGCTCACGGAGTAAGGACAGGACTACCGGGGAGCTGTTTTTT. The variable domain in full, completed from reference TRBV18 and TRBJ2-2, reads NAGVMQNPRHLVRRRGQEARLRCSPMKGHSHVYWYRQLPEEGLKFMVYLQKENIIDESGMPKERFSAEFPKEGPSILRIQQVVRGDSAAYFCASSRSKDRTTGELFFGEGSRLTVL.